These 11 T cell receptor beta chains were sequenced from one sample in a study of blood T cell repertoires in COVID-19 (TCRdb year 2020). The method behind the library was the immunoSEQ multiplex PCR assay. Sourced from immuneACCESS, this table was stored by TCRdb with only in-frame sequences that have V and J called. A share of the clones is absent; for the studies checked, an unresolved V gene accounts for under half, and the remainder has no known explanation. The sample table holds hundreds of thousands of clones, of which about 88% were seen once. Clones ranked in the top ten supply roughly 1.7% of the sample. Sequenced material: PBMCs or T cells enriched from blood (not recorded which). These receptors came from a woman aged 45 to 65 who had recovered from COVID-19.

The V and J genes are TRBV7-3 and TRBJ1-1; D unresolved. The CDR3 covers 13 residues. The V gene's germline CDR1 is SGHTA and CDR2 FQGTGA. Trimming pared 2 bases from V and 3 bases from J, leaving 7 bases between. The CDR3 loop reads CASSLSRDTEAFF. The CDR3 bases are TGTGCCAGCAGCTTATCGAGGGACACTGAAGCTTTCTTT.

The chain carries TRBV5-8 and TRBJ2-7; D possibly corresponds to TRBD1 (6 bases). In germline, CDR1 is SGHTS, CDR2 YDEGEE. V lost 3 bases to trimming and J lost 2 bases, with 15 bases between them. The CDR3 consists of 15 residues. The CDR3: CASSWDNPAAYEQYF. CDR3 nucleotides: TGTGCCAGCAGCTGGGACAATCCGGCGGCCTACGAGCAGTACTTC.

The chain combines TRBV6-1 with TRBJ2-5; D not resolved. V gave up 0 bases and J gave up 8 bases, with 16 bases separating them. Germline V gene lookup returns CDR1 MNHNS and CDR2 SASEGT. The CDR3 contains 15 residues. CDR3 nucleotide sequence: TGTGCCAGCAGTGAAGCCCCGGTGGCCCCTAGTACCCAGTACTTC. Encoded protein: CASSEAPVAPSTQYF.

This chain links TRBV4-2 with TRBJ2-3; 8 bases fit TRBD2. Germline-derived CDR1 and CDR2 are LGHNA and YNFKEQ. Trimming took 1 base from V and 2 from J; bases not matched to a gene: 5. This CDR3 is 16 amino acids long. The CDR3: CASSQVAGGSTDTQYF. The DNA of the CDR3 is TGTGCCAGCAGCCAAGTGGCGGGAGGTTCCACAGATACGCAGTATTTT.

The rearrangement links TRBV27 to TRBJ2-1, with D tentatively TRBD2 (5 bases). The CDR3 is 13 amino acids. V lost 5 bases, J lost 9 bases, and 14 bases lay in between. Germline assignment: CDR1 MNHEY and CDR2 SMNVEV (reference sequence). DNA for the CDR3: TGTGCCAGCAGTCTAGGTAAAGGAGGTGAGCAGTTCTTC. Protein: CASSLGKGGEQFF.

The rearrangement uses TRBV7-6 and TRBJ1-1; possibly TRBD1 for D (5 bases). This CDR3 region has 14 residues. Per the germline V gene, CDR1 is SGHVS and CDR2 is FNYEAQ. With 2 bases removed from V and 1 base from J, the gap between germline ends came to 8 bases. The CDR3 spells CASSLLRENTEAFF. The CDR3 region has the DNA TGTGCCAGCAGCTTACTCAGGGAGAACACTGAAGCTTTCTTT.

The DNA of the CDR3 is TGTGCCAGCAGTTCCGACAGGTTCTATGGCTACACCTTC. Protein sequence: CASSSDRFYGYTF. V usage is TRBV5-8 and J usage is TRBJ1-2, with D possibly being TRBD1 (6 bases). The CDR3 is made up of 13 amino acids. Germline assignment: CDR1 SGHTS and CDR2 YDEGEE. V lost 5 bases and J 4 bases, leaving 12 bases between the germline ends.

This clone was counted a single time. This chain joins TRBV6-2 or TRBV6-3 and TRBJ2-1; 7 bases map to TRBD2. V was pared by 5 bases and J by 12 bases, with 13 bases of the junction left unmatched. Per the germline V gene, CDR1 is MNHEY and CDR2 is SVGEGT. This CDR3 is 14 amino acids long. The CDR3 sequence is CASSQPETSFAQFF. As DNA, the CDR3 is TGTGCCAGCAGTCAACCGGAGACTAGCTTTGCGCAGTTCTTC.

The chain recombines TRBV3-1 (or the pseudogene TRBV3-2) with TRBJ2-1; TRBD2 matches 9 bases. V shed 0 bases, J shed 7 bases, and the junction held 7 bases outside the gene matches. This CDR3 contains 16 residues. Looked up from germline, CDR1 is LGHDT and CDR2 is YNNKEL (reference sequence). The CDR3, as DNA: TGTGCCAGCAGCCAAGATAGACTAGCGGCGTTAAATGAGCAGTTCTTC. Translating it yields CASSQDRLAALNEQFF.

DNA for the CDR3: TGTGCCAGCAGTGAAGGGGCGGGGGTTGGGACCCAGTACTTC. Encoded protein: CASSEGAGVGTQYF. The chain has TRBV2 and TRBJ2-5; TRBD2 agrees at 7 bases. The length of the CDR3 is 14 residues. The V gene end was trimmed by 1 base and the J gene end by 7 bases; junction bases not matched to a gene: 6. Germline V gene data show CDR1 as SNHLY and CDR2 as FYNNEI.

This clone was picked up one time. The V gene is TRBV5-1, the J gene TRBJ2-5; 10 positions agree with TRBD2. Germline CDR1 SGHRS, CDR2 YFSETQ. Trimming took 4 bases from V and 0 from J; bases not matched to a gene: 9. The CDR3 loop spans 17 amino acids. The CDR3 bases are TGCGCCAGCAGCCAGTCTAGCGGGAGAGTATACCAAGAGACCCAGTACTTC. This encodes CASSQSSGRVYQETQYF.